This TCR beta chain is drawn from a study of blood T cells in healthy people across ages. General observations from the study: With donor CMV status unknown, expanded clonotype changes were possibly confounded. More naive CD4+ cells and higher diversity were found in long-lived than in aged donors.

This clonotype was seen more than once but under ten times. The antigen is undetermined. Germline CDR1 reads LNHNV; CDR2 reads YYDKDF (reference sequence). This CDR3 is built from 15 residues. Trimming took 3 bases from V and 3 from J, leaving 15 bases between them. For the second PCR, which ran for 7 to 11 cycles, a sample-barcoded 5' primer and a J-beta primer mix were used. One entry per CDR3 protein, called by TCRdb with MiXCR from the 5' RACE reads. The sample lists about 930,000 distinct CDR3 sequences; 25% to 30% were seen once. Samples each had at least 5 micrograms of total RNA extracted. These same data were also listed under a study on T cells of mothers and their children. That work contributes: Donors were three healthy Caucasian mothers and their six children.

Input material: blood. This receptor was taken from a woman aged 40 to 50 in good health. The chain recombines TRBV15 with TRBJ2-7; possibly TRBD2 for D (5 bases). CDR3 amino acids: CATSREEKDFYEQYF. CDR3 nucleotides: TGTGCCACCAGCAGGGAGGAGAAGGATTTCTACGAGCAGTACTTC. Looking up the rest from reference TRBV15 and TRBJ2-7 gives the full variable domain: DAMVIQNPRYQVTQFGKPVTLSCSQTLNHNVMYWYQQKSSQAPKLLFHYYDKDFNNEADTPDNFQSRRPNTSFCFLDIRSPGLGDTAMYLCATSREEKDFYEQYFGPGTRLTVT.